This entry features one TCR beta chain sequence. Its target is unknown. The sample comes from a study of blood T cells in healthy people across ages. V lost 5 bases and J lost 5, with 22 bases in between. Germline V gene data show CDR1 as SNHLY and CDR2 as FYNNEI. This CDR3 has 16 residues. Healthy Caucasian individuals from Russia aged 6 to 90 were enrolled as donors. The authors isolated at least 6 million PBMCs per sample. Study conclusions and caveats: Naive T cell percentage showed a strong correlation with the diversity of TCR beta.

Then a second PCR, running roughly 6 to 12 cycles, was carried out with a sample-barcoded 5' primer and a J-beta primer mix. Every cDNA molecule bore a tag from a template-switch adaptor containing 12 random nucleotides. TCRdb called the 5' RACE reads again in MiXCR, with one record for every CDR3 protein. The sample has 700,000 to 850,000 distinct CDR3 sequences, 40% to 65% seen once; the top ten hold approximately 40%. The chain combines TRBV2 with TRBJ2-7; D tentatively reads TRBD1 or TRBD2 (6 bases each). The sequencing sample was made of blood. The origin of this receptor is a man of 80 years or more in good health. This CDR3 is CASSPYGGRIRNEQYF. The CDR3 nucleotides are TGTGCCAGCAGTCCGTATGGGGGGCGGATTCGGAACGAGCAGTACTTC.